This T cell receptor (beta chain) was sequenced during a study of OX40 agonist ivuxolimab in advanced cancers. Study summary: An anti-OX40 (CD134) antibody with agonistic activity, ivuxolimab, was administered to patients. General study findings and limits: Relative to CD4+, CD8+ T cells held more expanded clones on average.

The CDR3 covers 15 residues. V trimming: 2 bases; J trimming: 4 bases; junction bases outside the gene matches: 5. Germline V lookup: CDR1 MNHNY, CDR2 SVGAGI (reference sequence). TCRdb's table, derived via immunoSEQ multiplex PCR, lists solely in-frame clones and lacks some. Of approximately 20,000 clones listed, about 82% were seen once; the top ten hold roughly a quarter. This clone turned up a few times. As yet, its antigen is unknown. The receptor comes from an adult with an advanced solid tumor such as melanoma, head and neck, liver or kidney cancer. The J gene is TRBJ1-2, the V gene TRBV6-6; 9 nucleotides align to TRBD1. The specimen comprised CD4+ or CD8+ T cells sorted from blood, sampled in a trial of the OX40 agonist ivuxolimab. The CDR3 DNA follows: TGTGCCAGCAGTTACGACAGGGGGGTTGCCTATGGCTACACCTTC. Translation: CASSYDRGVAYGYTF.